This T cell receptor beta chain derives from a study of vaccination and CD4 T cells after COVID-19. Study in general: Stimulation of cells relied on overlapping spike peptides derived from SARS-CoV-2, HCoV-NL63, HCoV-OC43 and HCoV-229E.

To note about this clonotype: Its target is unknown.

Trimming took 2 bases from V and 1 from J, leaving 5 bases between them. The CDR3 covers 13 residues. CDR1 is ENHRY and CDR2 is SYGVKD in the germline V gene. Treatment of the sample: roughly 11-day PBMC culture with coronavirus spike peptide pools or control peptides (ViraFEST assay). Researchers collected the unexposed donor's CD4+ T cells before the COVID-19 pandemic (2011-2018). At the Johns Hopkins FTIC core, DNA taken from cultured CD4+ T cells was sequenced by way of the Oncomine TCR Beta short-read assay. Someone extracted genomic DNA from cultured CD4+ T cells. Via MiXCR, TCRdb re-called the PCR reads, giving one row per CDR3 protein. The profile shows several thousand distinct CDR3 sequences, approximately 35% of them singletons.

This TCR was sampled from a human donor in good health. The rearrangement uses TRBV10-3 and TRBJ1-1; D not certain. Material: CD4+ T cells from blood, cultured in vitro. CDR3 coding DNA: TGTGCCATCAGTGAGGCGGGGAACACTGAAGCTTTCTTT. The encoded protein is CAISEAGNTEAFF.